This TCR beta chain was recovered during a study of cytomegalovirus exposure and HLA in healthy donors. Findings and limits, study-wide: Associated with cytomegalovirus, according to the listing, were 150 to 200 TCR beta chains. TCR beta V- and J-gene trimming, according to a later analysis, was linked to a missense DCLRE1C variant. With further analysis later on, most CMV-associated TCR beta chains appeared HLA-restricted.

As regards this clone: The antigen is undetermined.

The PCR was carried out with 60 Vbeta primers and 13 Jbeta primers. Using immunoSEQ multiplex PCR, the repertoire was profiled, and TCRdb retains in-frame clones only, with some absent. The sample records 310,000 or so clones, roughly 90% being singletons. The germline V gene encodes CDR1 MGHRA and CDR2 YSYEKL. This CDR3 region has 15 residues. Trimming cost V 0 bases and J 0 bases, with 7 bases left between them. V and J are TRBV4-1 and TRBJ2-3; D is unclear. This TCR came from a woman aged 18-29 years in good health and CMV-seronegative. The material sequenced was PBMCs. DNA for the CDR3: TGCGCCAGCAGCCAAGACGCACAGAGCACAGATACGCAGTATTTT. Encoded protein: CASSQDAQSTDTQYF.